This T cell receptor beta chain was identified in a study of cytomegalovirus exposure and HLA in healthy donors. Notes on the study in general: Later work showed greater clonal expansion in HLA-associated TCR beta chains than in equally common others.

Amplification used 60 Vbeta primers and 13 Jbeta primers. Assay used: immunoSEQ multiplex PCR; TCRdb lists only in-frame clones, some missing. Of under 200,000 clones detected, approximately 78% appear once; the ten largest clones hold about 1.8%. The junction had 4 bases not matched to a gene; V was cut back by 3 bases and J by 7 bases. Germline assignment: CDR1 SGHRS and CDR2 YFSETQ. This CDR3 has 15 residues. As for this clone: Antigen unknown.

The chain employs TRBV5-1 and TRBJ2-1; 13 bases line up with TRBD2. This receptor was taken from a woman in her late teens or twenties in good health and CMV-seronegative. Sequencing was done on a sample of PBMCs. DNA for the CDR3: TGCGCCAGCAGCTCGACTAGCGGGAGGTGGAATGAGCAGTTCTTC. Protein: CASSSTSGRWNEQFF.